The 31 T cell receptor beta chains presented below share a single source sample, sequenced in a study of beta chain features in type 1 diabetes. Expressed TCRB transcripts were sequenced after all isolated RNA was converted to cDNA. Generated by immunoSEQ multiplex PCR, the TCRdb table keeps only in-frame clones and is missing some. The repertoire has a few hundred thousand clones, about 15% of them found once; the top ten carry under 0.04%. The sample taken for sequencing was naive CD4+ T cells from blood. Receptors were obtained from a man between 25 and 39 years old in good health.

The rearrangement links TRBV29-1 to TRBJ1-1; a possible D gene is TRBD1 (6 bases). CDR1 is SQVTM, CDR2 ANQGSEA, per germline. Trimming cost V 7 bases and J 5 bases, with 14 bases left between them. This CDR3 has 12 residues. The CDR3 coding sequence is TGCAGCGGGAAGACAGGTCAAACTGAAGCTTTCTTT. Its translation is CSGKTGQTEAFF.

This rearrangement joins TRBV25-1 to TRBJ2-1, with 7 positions matching TRBD1. Per the germline V gene, CDR1 is MGHDK and CDR2 is SYGVNS. The CDR3 covers 14 residues. Trimming cost V 9 bases and J 2 bases; bases outside gene matches: 7. This chain's CDR3 is CARDGQATYNEQFF. DNA for the CDR3: TGTGCCAGAGACGGACAGGCGACCTACAATGAGCAGTTCTTC.

The chain combines TRBV27 with TRBJ1-1; 8 bases match TRBD1. The germline V gene has CDR1 MNHEY and CDR2 SMNVEV (reference sequence). The V segment lost 3 bases and the J segment 0 bases; nucleotides outside the gene matches: 9. This CDR3 is 17 amino acids long. CDR3 loop: CASSFRGQVGMNTEAFF. As DNA, the CDR3 is TGTGCCAGCAGTTTTCGGGGACAGGTTGGGATGAACACTGAAGCTTTCTTT.

The J gene is TRBJ2-5, the V gene TRBV25-1; 7 nucleotides align to TRBD2. Judging by the DNA end, TRBJ2-7 fits better; the J call may be wrong. This CDR3 contains 13 residues. The germline gives CDR1 MGHDK, CDR2 SYGVNS. CDR3 loop: CASSEGGAYEQYF. CDR3 DNA: TGTGCCAGCAGTGAAGGGGGGGCCTACGAGCAGTACTTC.

V is TRBV19 and J is TRBJ2-1, with 8 nucleotides matching TRBD2. J lost 5 bases, V lost 2 bases, and 2 bases had no gene match. This CDR3 region has 14 residues. Germline V CDR1 and CDR2: LNHDA, SQIVND (reference sequence). CDR3 bases: TGTGCCAGTAGTATACCGGGACTAGACAATGAGCAGTTCTTC. Translation gives CASSIPGLDNEQFF.

This sequence joins TRBV7-2 and TRBJ1-2, with D perhaps TRBD1 (6 bases). CDR3 length: 17 residues. Trimming took off 0 bases at V and 0 bases at J, with 14 bases between the two ends. CDR1 is SGHTA, CDR2 FQGNSA, per germline. The CDR3 DNA reads as TGTGCCAGCAGCTTAGCGCTGGGGGCGGGAGCTAACTATGGCTACACCTTC. This sequence encodes CASSLALGAGANYGYTF.

This chain connects TRBV5-6 to TRBJ2-4, with D unresolved. Germline V gene sequence: CDR1 SGHDT, CDR2 YYEEEE. Trimming stripped 4 bases from V and 2 bases from J, with 10 bases between. The CDR3 consists of 14 residues. The CDR3 DNA sequence: TGTGCCAGCAGCCTGCACCTAACCAAAAACATTCAGTACTTC. This codes for CASSLHLTKNIQYF.

CDR3 nucleotides: TGTGCCAGCAGCTTATGGAGGGAGACCCAGTACTTC. Protein sequence: CASSLWRETQYF. The chain has TRBV7-6 and TRBJ2-5, with a weak D call TRBD2 (5 bases). The V end was cut by 2 bases, the J end by 5 bases, with 6 bases between. Germline V gene sequence: CDR1 SGHVS, CDR2 FNYEAQ. This CDR3 has 12 residues. Full variable domain (rest looked up from reference TRBV7-6 and TRBJ2-5): GAGVSQSPRYKVTKRGQDVALRCDPISGHVSLYWYRQALGQGPEFLTYFNYEAQQDKSGLPNDRFSAERPEGSISTLTIQRTEQRDSAMYRCASSLWRETQYFGPGTRLLVL.

The rearrangement joins TRBV7-9 to TRBJ1-5, with D possibly being TRBD1 (5 bases). V lost 8 bases, J lost 2 bases, and 22 bases lay in between. The CDR3 spans 17 residues. Germline V gene data show CDR1 as SEHNR and CDR2 as FQNEAQ (reference sequence). CDR3 residues: CASGAYPGRGGNQPQHF. In DNA form, the CDR3 reads TGTGCCAGCGGGGCCTACCCGGGAAGAGGGGGCAATCAGCCCCAGCATTTT.

The V call is TRBV7-9, the J call TRBJ2-7, with D tentatively TRBD1 or TRBD2 (6 bases each). The V gene lost 1 base and the J gene lost 0 bases, with 10 bases spanning the gap. This CDR3 contains 15 residues. Germline V CDR1 and CDR2: SEHNR, FQNEAQ (reference sequence). CDR3: CASSLGPGASYEQYF. For the CDR3, the DNA is TGTGCCAGCAGCTTAGGGCCGGGGGCCTCCTACGAGCAGTACTTC. Drawing the rest from reference TRBV7-9 and TRBJ2-7, the complete variable domain is DTGVSQNPRHKITKRGQNVTFRCDPISEHNRLYWYRQTLGQGPEFLTYFQNEAQLEKSRLLSDRFSAERPKGSFSTLEIQRTEQGDSAMYLCASSLGPGASYEQYFGPGTRLTVT.

The chain recombines TRBV29-1 with TRBJ2-5, with 14 bases lining up with TRBD2. Germline CDR1 is SQVTM and CDR2 is ANQGSEA. Trimming removed 1 base from V and 5 bases from J; junction bases left unmatched: 3. The CDR3 sequence is 15 residues long. The CDR3 nucleotides read TGCAGCGTTGAAGGGGGACTAGCGGGAGTGGAGACCCAGTACTTC. It yields the protein CSVEGGLAGVETQYF. Full variable domain (missing parts from reference TRBV29-1 and TRBJ2-5): SAVISQKPSRDICQRGTSLTIQCQVDSQVTMMFWYRQQPGQSLTLIATANQGSEATYESGFVIDKFPISRPNLTFSTLTVSNMSPEDSSIYLCSVEGGLAGVETQYFGPGTRLLVL.

This clone was counted at least ten times. The chain is built from TRBV29-1 and TRBJ2-5, with a tentative D call TRBD2 (6 bases). The ends were cut back, 7 bases at V and 4 bases at J, with 13 bases in the middle. The CDR3 totals 12 residues. Germline assignment: CDR1 SQVTM and CDR2 ANQGSEA. CDR3 bases: TGCAGCGCCACAGCGGAGGGAGAGACCCAGTACTTC. It yields the protein CSATAEGETQYF.

The sample holds a few counts of this clone. The chain recombines TRBV7-2 with TRBJ2-5; D could derive from TRBD1 or TRBD2 (5 bases each). There are 15 residues in the CDR3. Germline V CDR1 and CDR2: SGHTA, FQGNSA. V was trimmed by 3 bases and J by 5 bases, leaving 16 bases between them. The CDR3 DNA sequence: TGTGCCAGCAGCTTTCAGGTCTTTGGGACGGAGACCCAGTACTTC. Its protein product is CASSFQVFGTETQYF.

This chain joins TRBV28 and TRBJ1-1; D unresolved. Per the germline V gene, CDR1 is MDHEN and CDR2 is SYDVKM. V was shortened by 7 bases and J by 0 bases, with 9 bases between the two germline ends. The CDR3 spans 13 residues. In DNA form, the CDR3 reads TGTGCCAGCACCACCACATTGAACACTGAAGCTTTCTTT. Protein sequence: CASTTTLNTEAFF.

The V and J genes are TRBV7-2 and TRBJ2-5; no definite D call. Germline-derived CDR1 and CDR2 are SGHTA and FQGNSA. Trimming took off 4 bases at V and 1 base at J, with 13 bases between the two ends. CDR3 length: 15 amino acids. Here the CDR3 reads CASSSSIVGQETQYF. For the CDR3, the DNA is TGTGCCAGCAGCTCCTCGATCGTCGGCCAAGAGACCCAGTACTTC.

Only one count was recorded for this clone. The chain uses TRBV7-8 and TRBJ2-2; TRBD2 agrees at 13 bases. After removal of 5 bases from V and 5 bases from J, the junction contained 5 bases not matched to a gene. Looked up from germline, CDR1 is SGHVS and CDR2 is FQNEAQ. The CDR3 sequence is 16 residues long. DNA for the CDR3: TGTGCCAGCAGCCCCCGGACTAGCGGGAGAACCGGGGAGCTGTTTTTT. It encodes CASSPRTSGRTGELFF.

The chain has TRBV5-6 and TRBJ1-4, with D maybe TRBD1 (5 bases). Trimming shortened V by 0 bases and J by 12 bases, and 12 bases separated the two germline ends. The germline V gene has CDR1 SGHDT and CDR2 YYEEEE. The CDR3 is 13 residues long. The CDR3 loop is CASSLAGTPELFF. CDR3 nucleotide sequence: TGTGCCAGCAGCTTGGCAGGGACTCCTGAACTGTTTTTT.

This sequence joins TRBV30 and TRBJ1-1; 9 bases are a match to TRBD1. CDR1 GTSNPN and CDR2 SVGIG come from the germline V gene (reference sequence). CDR3 size: 12 residues. CDR3 loop: CTGDRVNTEAFF. CDR3 nucleotides: TGTACAGGGGACAGGGTGAACACTGAAGCTTTCTTT.

The chain is built from TRBV7-2 and TRBJ2-5; TRBD2 agrees at 8 bases. The CDR3 spans 15 residues. The trim removed 4 bases at V and 4 bases at J, leaving 8 bases unmatched. Looked up from germline, CDR1 is SGHTA and CDR2 is FQGNSA. DNA for the CDR3: TGTGCCAGCAGCTACGGCCGGGGGGGCATAGAGACCCAGTACTTC. This translates into CASSYGRGGIETQYF.

This clone was seen more than once but under ten times. This chain uses TRBV7-8 with TRBJ1-3; D call uncertain. The CDR3 extends over 13 amino acids. Deletions cut 1 base from V and 4 bases from J, with 5 bases between. Germline lookup yields CDR1 SGHVS and CDR2 FQNEAQ. The CDR3 sequence: CASSLESGNTIYF. In DNA, the CDR3 is TGTGCCAGCAGCTTAGAATCCGGAAACACCATATATTTT.

This clone has only a few counts. The gene calls are TRBV27 and TRBJ2-7; 9 bases map to TRBD2. V gave up 5 bases and J gave up 3 bases; unmatched junction bases: 8. The CDR3 contains 15 residues. Germline V CDR1 and CDR2: MNHEY, SMNVEV (reference sequence). The CDR3 protein is CASSLAGTSIYEQYF. The CDR3 region has the DNA TGTGCCAGCAGTCTCGCCGGGACTAGCATCTACGAGCAGTACTTC.

This clone showed up just a few times. The rearrangement links TRBV9 to TRBJ1-5; 10 bases line up with TRBD1. Trimming at V came to 4 bases and at J to 6 bases, leaving 7 bases not matched to a gene. This CDR3 is 15 amino acids long. Germline V lookup: CDR1 SGDLS, CDR2 YYNGEE. The CDR3 DNA follows: TGTGCCAGCAGCCCCGACAGGGGGCCTGGTCAGCCCCAGCATTTT. As protein: CASSPDRGPGQPQHF.

This clone has a handful of counts. The rearrangement joins TRBV9 to TRBJ2-6; D is ambiguous. Trimming shortened V by 3 bases and J by 2 bases, and 3 bases separated the two germline ends. This CDR3 is built from 13 residues. CDR1 is SGDLS and CDR2 is YYNGEE in the germline V gene. The CDR3, as DNA: TGTGCCAGCAGCGCAACTGGGGCCAACGTCCTGACTTTC. Translating gives CASSATGANVLTF.

The sample holds a few counts of this clone. The chain combines TRBV6-4 with TRBJ1-6; 7 bases match TRBD1. The germline gives CDR1 MRHNA, CDR2 SNTAGT. The CDR3 contains 14 residues. The trim removed 4 bases at V and 9 bases at J, leaving 6 bases unmatched. The CDR3 loop is CASSATGLSSPLHF. The CDR3 DNA sequence: TGTGCCAGCAGTGCGACAGGGTTGTCTTCACCCCTCCACTTT.

The chain uses TRBV4-2 and TRBJ2-6, with 8 bases fitting TRBD1. The germline gives CDR1 LGHNA, CDR2 YNFKEQ. The J segment lost 0 bases and the V segment lost 5 bases, leaving 3 bases of the junction unmatched. The CDR3 runs 16 residues. The CDR3 protein is CASSADRGSGANVLTF. As DNA, the CDR3 is TGTGCCAGCAGCGCCGACAGGGGCTCTGGGGCCAACGTCCTGACTTTC.

This clone occurred many times. This rearrangement joins TRBV30 to TRBJ2-5, with TRBD2 as a possible D gene (6 bases). Trimming took off 3 bases at V and 2 bases at J, with 10 bases between the two ends. The CDR3 covers 13 residues. Germline CDR1 is GTSNPN and CDR2 is SVGIG (reference sequence). CDR3 DNA: TGTGCCTGGAGAGGGAGGTCGCAAGAGACCCAGTACTTC. It encodes CAWRGRSQETQYF.

This clone turned up a few times. This same CDR3 is encoded by further DNA sequences in the sample. The chain couples TRBV7-9 to TRBJ2-2; no reliable D call. The V end lost 4 bases, the J end lost 0 bases, and 6 bases lay between the germline ends. Looked up from germline, CDR1 is SEHNR and CDR2 is FQNEAQ (reference sequence). This CDR3 has 14 residues. The DNA of the CDR3 is TGTGCCAGCAGCTCTGGGGCGAACACCGGGGAGCTGTTTTTT. Translating it yields CASSSGANTGELFF.

There are a few counts of this clone. The sample has other DNA sequences that encode this CDR3 too. This sequence joins TRBV2 and TRBJ2-3; D is unresolved. V lost 6 bases and J 3 bases, leaving 7 bases between the germline ends. Germline V gene data show CDR1 as SNHLY and CDR2 as FYNNEI. This CDR3 is built from 12 residues. The CDR3 reads CASSAGTDTQYF. The CDR3, as DNA: TGTGCCAGCAGCGCAGGTACAGATACGCAGTATTTT.

This CDR3 is CASSPYLQVYGYTF. The DNA of the CDR3 is TGTGCCAGCTCACCATACCTCCAGGTCTATGGCTACACCTTC. The chain uses TRBV18 and TRBJ1-2; D ambiguous. The V and J ends lost 2 bases and 4 bases respectively, with 11 bases between them. This CDR3 comprises 14 residues. Per the germline V gene, CDR1 is KGHSH and CDR2 is LQKENI.

V gene TRBV4-3 combines with J gene TRBJ2-2; D is tentatively TRBD1 or TRBD2 (5 bases each). V was clipped by 4 bases and J by 6 bases, with 12 bases between them. There are 14 residues in the CDR3. Per germline, CDR1 LGHNA and CDR2 YSLEER. The CDR3 DNA sequence: TGCGCCAGCAGCCGAGACGTGGGGGCCGGGGAGCTGTTTTTT. Protein: CASSRDVGAGELFF.

The chain joins TRBV5-1 to TRBJ2-3, with no clear D. This CDR3 contains 13 residues. Germline CDR1 reads SGHRS; CDR2 reads YFSETQ. Deletions cut 4 bases from V and 0 bases from J, with 6 bases between. The DNA for the CDR3 is TGCGCCAGCAGCCTCTCTAGCACAGATACGCAGTATTTT. It specifies CASSLSSTDTQYF. Variable domain in full (rest from reference TRBV5-1 and TRBJ2-3): KAGVTQTPRYLIKTRGQQVTLSCSPISGHRSVSWYQQTPGQGLQFLFEYFSETQRNKGNFPGRFSGRQFSNSRSEMNVSTLELGDSALYLCASSLSSTDTQYFGPGTRLTVL.